These 14 T cell receptor beta chains share one sample of origin, sequenced in a study of blood T cell repertoires in COVID-19. Method: immunoSEQ multiplex PCR; TCRdb's copy keeps in-frame clones and lacks some. The table lists about 35,000 clones, 82% of them singletons. What was sequenced was peripheral blood. These receptors originate from a man of 80 years or more with active or convalescent COVID-19.

CDR3 sequence (DNA): TGCAGCGCTGACCCGGGTTATGGCTACACCTTC. It specifies CSADPGYGYTF. J is TRBJ1-2 and V is TRBV29-1; D gene unclear. The CDR3 is 11 residues long. Germline V lookup: CDR1 SQVTM, CDR2 ANQGSEA. The V end lost 7 bases, the J end lost 5 bases, and 11 bases lay between the germline ends.

The chain has TRBV24-1 and TRBJ1-2; no firm D call. V gave up 3 bases and J gave up 7 bases, with 8 bases separating them. The CDR3 covers 12 residues. CDR1 is KGHDR, CDR2 SFDVKD, per germline. The CDR3 DNA reads TGTGCCACCAGTGATCTCTCCGGTGGCTACACCTTC. Encoded protein: CATSDLSGGYTF.

This rearrangement joins TRBV29-1 to TRBJ1-2; 7 bases are shared with TRBD1. The V gene's germline CDR1 is SQVTM and CDR2 ANQGSEA. Trimming took 4 bases from V and 5 from J; bases not matched to a gene: 7. The CDR3 runs 13 residues. The CDR3 nucleotides read TGCAGCGTTGGGCAGGGGGAAACGTATGGCTACACCTTC. Protein product: CSVGQGETYGYTF.

This clone was seen only a few times. Here the CDR3 reads CASSEGPDTQYF. Here the CDR3 DNA reads TGTGCCAGCAGCGAAGGGCCTGATACGCAGTATTTT. The chain carries TRBV4-2 and TRBJ2-3; D unresolved. Germline V CDR1 and CDR2: LGHNA, YNFKEQ. The CDR3 has 12 amino acids. The V end was cut by 5 bases, the J end by 6 bases, with 9 bases between.

The chain couples TRBV5-1 to TRBJ2-7; TRBD2 matches at 14 bases. The V gene end was trimmed by 1 base and the J gene end by 4 bases; junction bases not matched to a gene: 4. The germline V gene has CDR1 SGHRS and CDR2 YFSETQ. This CDR3 spans 16 amino acids. DNA for the CDR3: TGCGCCAGCAGCTTGCGGGGACTAGCGGGAGAGTACGAGCAGTACTTC. Its translation: CASSLRGLAGEYEQYF.

The V and J genes are TRBV12-5 and TRBJ1-2; no reliable D call. The germline CDR1 and CDR2 sequences are LGHNT and FRNRAP. V lost 6 bases and J 5 bases, leaving 4 bases between the germline ends. The CDR3 length is 10 residues. The CDR3 loop is CASGEYGYTF. The CDR3 bases are TGTGCTAGTGGAGAGTATGGCTACACCTTC.

The chain is built from TRBV7-2 and TRBJ2-1, with 10 bases that match TRBD2. This CDR3 is 15 amino acids long. CDR1 is SGHTA, CDR2 FQGNSA, per germline. V shed 2 bases, J shed 6 bases, and the junction held 4 bases outside the gene matches. Here the CDR3 reads CASSLPGLATNEQFF. The CDR3, as DNA: TGTGCCAGCAGCTTACCGGGACTAGCGACCAATGAGCAGTTCTTC.

This chain uses TRBV9 with TRBJ2-1, with 10 bases aligning to TRBD2. V shed 0 bases and J 8 bases; nucleotides not matched to a gene: 5. CDR1 and CDR2 from the germline V gene are SGDLS and YYNGEE. There are 15 residues in the CDR3. This CDR3 reads CASSVDGTSEDEQFF. The CDR3 region has the DNA TGTGCCAGCAGCGTAGATGGGACTAGCGAAGATGAGCAGTTCTTC.

The rearrangement joins TRBV6-5 to TRBJ2-1; weak D call: TRBD2 (6 bases). Deletions cut 2 bases from V and 8 bases from J, with 16 bases between. This CDR3 contains 15 residues. Germline V gene data show CDR1 as MNHEY and CDR2 as SVGAGI. The CDR3 DNA reads TGTGCCAGCAGTTACGCCGAACCTAGCGTCTATGAGCAGTTCTTC. It encodes CASSYAEPSVYEQFF.

V gene TRBV5-1 combines with J gene TRBJ1-2; TRBD1 aligns across 9 bases. Losses at the gene ends were 2 bases for V and 0 bases for J; bases not matched to a gene: 5. The CDR3 contains 16 residues. CDR1 is SGHRS and CDR2 is YFSETQ in the germline V gene. CDR3 in DNA: TGCGCCAGCAGCTTAGGACAGGGGATTGCTAACTATGGCTACACCTTC. It yields the protein CASSLGQGIANYGYTF.

The rearrangement joins TRBV5-4 to TRBJ2-1; 14 nucleotides align to TRBD2. Germline V gene lookup returns CDR1 SGHNT and CDR2 YYREEE (reference sequence). V was pared by 4 bases and J by 9 bases, with 6 bases of the junction left unmatched. The length of the CDR3 is 15 residues. The CDR3 nucleotides are TGTGCCAGCAGCAAGGGACTAGCGGGAGCGGGTGAGCAGTTCTTC. Its translation: CASSKGLAGAGEQFF.

This clone occurred a few times. The chain joins TRBV28 to TRBJ1-5; 9 bases line up with TRBD1. Germline V CDR1 and CDR2: MDHEN, SYDVKM. The CDR3 runs 16 residues. The J segment lost 6 bases and the V segment lost 5 bases, leaving 11 bases of the junction unmatched. CDR3 loop: CASSLLQGAVGQPQHF. CDR3 nucleotide sequence: TGTGCCAGCAGTCTCCTACAGGGGGCGGTAGGTCAGCCCCAGCATTTT.

This sequence joins TRBV7-3 and TRBJ2-2; possible D gene TRBD1, 6 bases. This CDR3 is built from 14 residues. Between the trimmed V and J ends, which lost 4 bases and 6 bases, there was a span of 12 bases. Looked up from germline, CDR1 is SGHTA and CDR2 is FQGTGA. The CDR3 nucleotides read TGTGCCAGCAGCTCCAGGGGTAGCGCCGGGGAGCTGTTTTTT. As protein: CASSSRGSAGELFF.

The chain has TRBV28 and TRBJ1-6; D gene ambiguous. CDR3 size: 15 residues. Germline V lookup: CDR1 MDHEN, CDR2 SYDVKM. The germline V and J ends were trimmed by 6 bases and 11 bases, with 20 bases remaining between them. CDR3 sequence (DNA): TGTGCCAGCAGCTTCGGGGTCAGGAGCCTGCCACCCCTCCACTTT. It specifies CASSFGVRSLPPLHF. Drawing the rest from reference TRBV28 and TRBJ1-6, the complete variable domain is DVKVTQSSRYLVKRTGEKVFLECVQDMDHENMFWYRQDPGLGLRLIYFSYDVKMKEKGDIPEGYSVSREKKERFSLILESASTNQTSMYLCASSFGVRSLPPLHFGNGTRLTVT.